This T cell receptor (beta chain) was found in a study of cytomegalovirus exposure and HLA in healthy donors. Looked up from germline, CDR1 is LNHDA and CDR2 is SQIVND (reference sequence). V gave up 3 bases and J gave up 4 bases, with 15 bases separating them. CDR3 length: 15 amino acids. Notes on the study in general: Common viral pathogens (according to a later analysis) appeared linked to several of the most significant clusters. 87-base-pair reads could not separate some V segments, including TRBV6-2 and TRBV6-3. Earlier analysis looked at TCR beta V segments, and most were productive about 90% or about 30% of the time.

This clone was counted a single time. Its target is not known. PCR involved 60 Vbeta and 13 Jbeta primers. Measured with immunoSEQ multiplex PCR; TCRdb has only the in-frame clones, and not every one. This repertoire shows 150,000 to 200,000 clones, approximately 84% found once; its top ten account for 4% to 6%. The sequence derives from a girl aged 10 to 17 in good health and CMV-seropositive. The chain links TRBV19 to TRBJ1-2; D uncertain. The specimen was PBMCs. As DNA, the CDR3 is TGTGCCAGTAGTATTAGCGGGTCGGATTTCTATGGCTACACCTTC. Amino acid sequence: CASSISGSDFYGYTF.